What follows describes a single TCR beta chain. What it binds is unknown. CDR3 size: 15 residues. The germline CDR1 and CDR2 sequences are MNHEY and SMNVEV (reference sequence). V lost 5 bases to trimming and J lost 8 bases; unmatched junction nucleotides: 9. The entry originates in a study of vaccination effects on CD4 cells after COVID-19. Study details: All study participants received two doses of BNT162b2 or mRNA-1273 vaccine.

Generated by immunoSEQ multiplex PCR, the TCRdb table keeps only in-frame clones and is missing some. Counted here are tens of thousands of clones, less than 70% occurring once; the ten biggest clones make up 14% to 15%. Antigen-specific CD4+ T cells were expanded (with viral peptide pools) by the ViraFEST assay ahead of sequencing. After about 10 days in culture, the CD4+ T cells were isolated. Nobody among the vaccine recipients had prior SARS-CoV-2 infection (nucleocapsid antibodies were negative). It was with around 9.9 IU/ml IL-2 and 8 to 10 ug/ml peptides that more than 1.5 million PBMC per well were cultured.

This clonotype was sampled from a human donor who received a COVID-19 vaccine. The genes are TRBV27 and TRBJ1-6; TRBD1 agrees at 7 bases. The source was CD4+ T cells from PBMCs cultured with HCoV-OC43 spike peptides, collected before COVID-19 vaccination. Subset reported: HCoV-OC43 spike overlapping peptide pool stimulation. CDR3 loop: CASSIRTGLDSPLHF. CDR3 bases: TGTGCCAGCAGTATAAGGACAGGTTTAGATTCACCCCTCCACTTT.